This T cell receptor (beta chain) was observed in a study of T cell changes during pregnancy in multiple sclerosis. The data were produced by immunoSEQ multiplex PCR, yet TCRdb's version contains in-frame clones alone and is incomplete. The sample has fewer than 60,000 clones, approximately 94% seen once; the top ten hold around 0.31%. Germline-derived CDR1 and CDR2 are SQVTM and ANQGSEA. The CDR3 runs 14 residues. V lost 6 bases and J 0 bases, leaving 13 bases between the germline ends. This clonotype was obtained from a female donor with multiple sclerosis, enrolled in a pregnancy study. The chain employs TRBV29-1 and TRBJ2-3; D is possibly TRBD2 (6 bases). This specimen was CD4+ T cells from peripheral blood mononuclear cells, taken in the third trimester of pregnancy. The chain's CDR3 is CSVASGSSTDTQYF. DNA of the CDR3: TGCAGCGTGGCCAGCGGGTCTAGCACAGATACGCAGTATTTT.